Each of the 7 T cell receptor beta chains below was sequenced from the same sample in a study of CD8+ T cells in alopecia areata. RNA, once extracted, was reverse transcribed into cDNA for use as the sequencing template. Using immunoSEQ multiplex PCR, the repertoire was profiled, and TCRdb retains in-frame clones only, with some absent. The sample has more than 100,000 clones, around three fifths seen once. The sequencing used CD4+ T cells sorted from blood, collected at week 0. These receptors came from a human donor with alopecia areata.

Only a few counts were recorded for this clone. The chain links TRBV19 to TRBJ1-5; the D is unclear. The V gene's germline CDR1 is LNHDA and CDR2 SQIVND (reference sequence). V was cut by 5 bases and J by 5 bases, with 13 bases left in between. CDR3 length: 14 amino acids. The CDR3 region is CASSVGRLYQPQHF. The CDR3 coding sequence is TGTGCCAGTAGTGTCGGAAGACTCTATCAGCCCCAGCATTTT.

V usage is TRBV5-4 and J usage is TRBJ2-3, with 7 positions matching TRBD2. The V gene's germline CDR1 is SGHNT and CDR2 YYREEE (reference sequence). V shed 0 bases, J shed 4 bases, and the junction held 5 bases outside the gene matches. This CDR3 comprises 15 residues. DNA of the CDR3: TGTGCCAGCAGCTTGGTGCGGGGAGGGGCAGATACGCAGTATTTT. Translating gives CASSLVRGGADTQYF.

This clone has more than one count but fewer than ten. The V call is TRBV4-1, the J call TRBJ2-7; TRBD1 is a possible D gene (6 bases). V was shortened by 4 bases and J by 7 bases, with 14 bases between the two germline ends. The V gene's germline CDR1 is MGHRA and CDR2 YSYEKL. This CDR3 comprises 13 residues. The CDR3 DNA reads TGCGCCAGCAGCCTAGAACAGGGCCAGGAGCAGTACTTC. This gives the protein CASSLEQGQEQYF.

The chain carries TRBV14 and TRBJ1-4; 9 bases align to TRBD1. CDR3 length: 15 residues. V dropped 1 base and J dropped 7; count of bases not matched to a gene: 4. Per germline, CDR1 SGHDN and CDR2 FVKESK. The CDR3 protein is CASSQGGTGSEKLFF. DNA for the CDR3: TGTGCCAGCAGCCAAGGCGGGACAGGGAGTGAAAAACTGTTTTTT.

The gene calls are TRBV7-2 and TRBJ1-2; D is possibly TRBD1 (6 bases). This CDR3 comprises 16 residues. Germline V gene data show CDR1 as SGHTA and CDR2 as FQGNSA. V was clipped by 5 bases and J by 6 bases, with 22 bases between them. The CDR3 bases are TGTGCCAGCAGCGGCGGGGGGCAGGGAAGTTTAAATGGCTACACCTTC. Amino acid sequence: CASSGGGQGSLNGYTF.

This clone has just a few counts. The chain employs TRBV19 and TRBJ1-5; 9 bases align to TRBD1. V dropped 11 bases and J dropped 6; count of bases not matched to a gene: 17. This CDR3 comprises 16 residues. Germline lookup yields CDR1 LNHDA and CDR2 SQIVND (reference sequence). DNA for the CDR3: TGTGCCGCTAAACAGGGGGCGGATACCGCACCTCAGCCCCAGCATTTT. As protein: CAAKQGADTAPQPQHF.

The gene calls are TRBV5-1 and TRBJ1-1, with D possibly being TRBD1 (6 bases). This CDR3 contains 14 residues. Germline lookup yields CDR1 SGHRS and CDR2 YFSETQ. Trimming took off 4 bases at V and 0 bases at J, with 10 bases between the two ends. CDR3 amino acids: CASSPGDMNTEAFF. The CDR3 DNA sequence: TGCGCCAGCAGCCCAGGGGATATGAACACTGAAGCTTTCTTT.